These 7 T cell receptor beta chains share one sample of origin, sequenced in a study of cytomegalovirus exposure and HLA in healthy donors. The PCR had 60 Vbeta and 13 Jbeta primers. Some clones are missing from TCRdb's copy, which holds only in-frame ones; the method was immunoSEQ multiplex PCR. Of over 100,000 clones listed, roughly 70% are singletons. Sample: PBMCs. The receptors originated from a woman in her twenties or thirties in good health and CMV-seronegative.

The chain combines TRBV7-8 with TRBJ2-3; TRBD2 aligns across 11 bases. The CDR3 runs 17 residues. Germline V gene data show CDR1 as SGHVS and CDR2 as FQNEAQ. V gave up 4 bases and J gave up 2 bases; unmatched junction bases: 8. In nucleotides, the CDR3 is TGTGCCAGCAGCTACGGGACTAGCGGCTCTCACACAGATACGCAGTATTTT. It codes for CASSYGTSGSHTDTQYF.

This clone was recorded a few times. This sequence joins TRBV30 and TRBJ1-6; 9 bases line up with TRBD1. The CDR3 totals 15 residues. The ends lost 2 bases at V and 10 bases at J; junction bases unmatched: 9. Germline CDR1 is GTSNPN and CDR2 is SVGIG (reference sequence). In DNA form, the CDR3 reads TGTGCCTGGAGTCGGGGACAGGGAGAAGGCTCACCCCTCCACTTT. Encoded protein: CAWSRGQGEGSPLHF.

This sequence joins TRBV7-2 and TRBJ1-2; no clear D gene. The germline V gene encodes CDR1 SGHTA and CDR2 FQGNSA. The length of the CDR3 is 13 residues. Trimming pared 1 base from V and 3 bases from J, leaving 6 bases between. The CDR3 spells CASSLERDYGYTF. In DNA, the CDR3 is TGTGCCAGCAGCTTAGAACGAGACTATGGCTACACCTTC.

This clone appeared once. The chain has TRBV19 and TRBJ1-2; 8 bases fit TRBD1. This CDR3 region has 14 residues. The germline CDR1 and CDR2 sequences are LNHDA and SQIVND (reference sequence). V lost 7 bases, J lost 2 bases, and 6 bases stayed unmatched. CDR3 nucleotides: TGTGCCAGTACCTTGACAGGGGCGAACTATGGCTACACCTTC. It yields the protein CASTLTGANYGYTF.

The V call is TRBV7-6, the J call TRBJ1-1, with D maybe TRBD1 (5 bases). Deletions cut 1 base from V and 1 base from J, with 10 bases between. CDR3 length: 15 residues. Per germline, CDR1 SGHVS and CDR2 FNYEAQ. CDR3 loop: CASSLEAGKNTEAFF. The CDR3 nucleotides are TGTGCCAGCAGCTTAGAAGCAGGGAAGAACACTGAAGCTTTCTTT.

This chain links TRBV18 with TRBJ2-7, with 13 bases identical to TRBD2. J was trimmed by 5 bases and V by 3 bases; bases with no gene match: 10. The V gene's germline CDR1 is KGHSH and CDR2 LQKENI. CDR3 length: 17 amino acids. CDR3 nucleotides: TGTGCCAGCTCACCGAGGACTAGCGGGAGTTCGCCGAACGAGCAGTACTTC. As protein: CASSPRTSGSSPNEQYF.

This clone was detected a few times. The chain uses TRBV7-2 and TRBJ1-5, with a weak D call TRBD1 (6 bases). CDR3 length: 15 amino acids. Trimming cost V 8 bases and J 6 bases, with 20 bases left between them. Germline CDR1 reads SGHTA; CDR2 reads FQGNSA. CDR3 in amino acids: CASSTRMGGRQPQHF. CDR3 nucleotides: TGTGCCAGCTCAACAAGGATGGGGGGGCGTCAGCCCCAGCATTTT.